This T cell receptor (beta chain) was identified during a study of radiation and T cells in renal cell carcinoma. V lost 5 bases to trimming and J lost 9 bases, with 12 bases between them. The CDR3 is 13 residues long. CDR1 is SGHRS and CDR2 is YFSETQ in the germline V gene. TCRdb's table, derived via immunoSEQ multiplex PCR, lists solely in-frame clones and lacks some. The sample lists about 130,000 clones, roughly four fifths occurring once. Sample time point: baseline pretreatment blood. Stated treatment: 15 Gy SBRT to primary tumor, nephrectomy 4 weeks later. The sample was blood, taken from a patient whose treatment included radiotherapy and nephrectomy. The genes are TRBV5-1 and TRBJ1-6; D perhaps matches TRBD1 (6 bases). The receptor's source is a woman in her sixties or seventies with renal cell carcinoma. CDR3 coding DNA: TGCGCCAGCAGTCCAACAGGGTTTTCACCCCTCCACTTT. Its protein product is CASSPTGFSPLHF.